These 11 T cell receptor beta chains were sequenced from one sample in a study of shared clonotypes between healthy human individuals. Sequencing used immunoSEQ multiplex PCR; TCRdb keeps in-frame clones, though not all of them. The sample has about 1 million clones; about 76% are singletons. Sequences were obtained from memory CD4+ T cells sorted from blood. Subset reported: CD45RA-negative fraction. The receptors derive from a young man in good health.

Points on this clone: With a much larger clone just one base away, this may be a read error. Other DNA sequences in this specimen translate into the identical CDR3. The chain carries TRBV19 and TRBJ1-3, with D possibly matching TRBD1 (5 bases). Trimming cost V 6 bases and J 4 bases, with 16 bases left between them. The CDR3 is 15 amino acids. Germline V gene sequence: CDR1 LNHDA, CDR2 SQIVND (reference sequence). CDR3 sequence: CASSYGTLAGNTIYF. The CDR3 nucleotides are TGTGCCAGTAGCTACGGGACGTTGGCGGGAAACACCATATATTTT.

In nucleotides, the CDR3 is TGTGCCAGCAGTTCATCACAGGGGGCTAATGAAAAACTGTTTTTT. Amino acids: CASSSSQGANEKLFF. The chain links TRBV5-4 to TRBJ1-4; 8 bases are shared with TRBD1. Trimming at V came to 5 bases and at J to 3 bases, leaving 6 bases not matched to a gene. Germline V gene sequence: CDR1 SGHNT, CDR2 YYREEE (reference sequence). The CDR3 spans 15 residues.

This sequence joins TRBV19 and TRBJ2-1; TRBD2 matches at 10 bases. The germline V gene encodes CDR1 LNHDA and CDR2 SQIVND (reference sequence). This CDR3 spans 17 amino acids. The ends lost 6 bases at V and 4 bases at J; junction bases unmatched: 12. CDR3 coding DNA: TGTGCCAGTAGCAAACAGGCGACTAGCGGGTGGTACAATGAGCAGTTCTTC. It codes for CASSKQATSGWYNEQFF.

Concerning this clone: The identical CDR3 is also encoded by other nucleotide sequences in the sample. J is TRBJ2-7 and V is TRBV5-4, with D hard to call. Germline CDR1 and CDR2: SGHNT and YYREEE (reference sequence). Trimming left V 4 bases short and J 2 bases short, with 10 bases between. The CDR3 extends over 13 amino acids. In DNA form, the CDR3 reads TGTGCCAGCAGCCTCGACGGAACCTACGAGCAGTACTTC. It codes for CASSLDGTYEQYF.

V gene TRBV7-2 combines with J gene TRBJ1-2; 7 bases fit TRBD1. Trimming at V came to 4 bases and at J to 2 bases, leaving 10 bases not matched to a gene. Germline loops: CDR1 SGHTA, CDR2 FQGNSA. There are 16 residues in the CDR3. CDR3: CASSSIDRAANYGYTF. CDR3 DNA: TGTGCCAGCAGCTCCATCGACAGGGCAGCCAACTATGGCTACACCTTC.

The chain is built from TRBV11-2 and TRBJ1-2; TRBD1 matches 9 bases. Germline V lookup: CDR1 SGHAT, CDR2 FQNNGV. V gave up 4 bases and J gave up 2 bases; unmatched junction bases: 5. This CDR3 region has 15 residues. The CDR3 is CASSSYRGLNYGYTF. CDR3 DNA sequence: TGTGCCAGCAGCTCGTACAGGGGGCTAAACTATGGCTACACCTTC.

This clone appeared a few times. The J gene is TRBJ1-5, the V gene TRBV2; TRBD1 might be the D (6 bases). Per germline, CDR1 SNHLY and CDR2 FYNNEI. The CDR3 loop spans 15 amino acids. The ends were cut back, 6 bases at V and 3 bases at J, with 15 bases in the middle. CDR3 DNA: TGTGCCAGCAGCGGCCAGGGGAGGGACAATCAGCCCCAGCATTTT. Translation: CASSGQGRDNQPQHF. Full variable domain (missing parts from reference TRBV2 and TRBJ1-5): EPEVTQTPSHQVTQMGQEVILRCVPISNHLYFYWYRQILGQKVEFLVSFYNNEISEKSEIFDDQFSVERPDGSNFTLKIRSTKLEDSAMYFCASSGQGRDNQPQHFGDGTRLSIL.

Points on this clone: At the DNA level, this CDR3 is encoded by other sequences in the same sample as well. The V and J genes are TRBV5-1 and TRBJ2-7; 9 bases align to TRBD1. The CDR3 spans 14 residues. In germline, CDR1 is SGHRS, CDR2 YFSETQ. Trimming removed 0 bases from V and 2 bases from J; junction bases left unmatched: 0. The CDR3 region has the DNA TGCGCCAGCAGCTTGGGACAGGGGGCCTACGAGCAGTACTTC. Translation gives CASSLGQGAYEQYF.

CDR3 in amino acids: CASSLSRYEQYF. The CDR3 DNA sequence: TGTGCCAGCAGCTTGTCCCGGTACGAGCAGTACTTC. The chain joins TRBV7-9 to TRBJ2-7; D is unresolved. The CDR3 runs 12 residues. Per germline, CDR1 SEHNR and CDR2 FQNEAQ (reference sequence). V was cut by 3 bases and J by 4 bases, with 7 bases left in between.

This chain uses TRBV7-9 with TRBJ2-5; perhaps TRBD2 as D (5 bases). The V gene's germline CDR1 is SEHNR and CDR2 FQNEAQ (reference sequence). V lost 8 bases and J 7 bases, leaving 11 bases between the germline ends. The CDR3 sequence is 11 residues long. The CDR3 sequence: CASDLRGTQYF. In DNA, the CDR3 is TGTGCCAGCGACTTACGGGGGACCCAGTACTTC.

The chain combines TRBV7-2 with TRBJ2-3; D unclear. The CDR3 has 14 residues. V was trimmed by 1 base and J by 1 base, leaving 6 bases between them. Germline lookup yields CDR1 SGHTA and CDR2 FQGNSA. This CDR3 is CASSLDSGTDTQYF. CDR3 in DNA: TGTGCCAGCAGCTTAGATTCAGGCACAGATACGCAGTATTTT. The full variable domain, completed using reference TRBV7-2 and TRBJ2-3, is GAGVSQSPSNKVTEKGKDVELRCDPISGHTALYWYRQSLGQGLEFLIYFQGNSAPDKSGLPSDRFSAERTGGSVSTLTIQRTQQEDSAVYLCASSLDSGTDTQYFGPGTRLTVL.